The rows below give T cell receptor beta chains drawn from one sample of a study of T cell repertoires in cytomegalovirus infection. Each CDR3 protein gets one entry after TCRdb re-called the reads with MiXCR. The sample holds approximately 500,000 distinct CDR3 sequences, around 10% seen once. The sequencing sample was made of PBMCs. All receptors come from a human donor in good health (CMV status not recorded). Some clones in this sample may be carry-over from other donors' samples. CDR3s include the opening cysteine and the closing phenylalanine or tryptophan. The D gene is left open where the match is weak. Rows give clone size only sometimes, using once, few, many, or a class for an expanded clone.

J gene: TRBJ2-7; D gene: NA; clone size: few; V gene: TRBV7-9; CDR3 protein: CASSFGQGTTYEQYF; CDR3 DNA: TGTGCCAGCAGCTTCGGGCAGGGGACGACCTACGAGCAGTACTTC
J gene: TRBJ2-1; D gene: NA; clone size: few; V gene: TRBV20-1; CDR3 protein: CSARDLDGRSYNEQFF; CDR3 DNA: TGCAGTGCTAGAGATCTGGACGGTCGATCCTACAATGAGCAGTTCTTC
J gene: TRBJ1-4; D gene: NA; clone size: many; V gene: TRBV10-3; CDR3 protein: CAISDSKPGSEKLFF; CDR3 DNA: TGTGCCATCAGCGACTCAAAGCCGGGGAGTGAAAAACTGTTTTTT
J gene: TRBJ1-5; D gene: NA; clone size: many; V gene: TRBV7-2; CDR3 protein: CASGKGSNQPQHF; CDR3 DNA: TGTGCCAGCGGGAAAGGGAGCAATCAGCCCCAGCATTTT
J gene: TRBJ1-4; D gene: NA; clone size: many; V gene: TRBV7-9; CDR3 protein: CASSATTTTEKLFF; CDR3 DNA: TGTGCCAGCAGCGCCACTACGACCACTGAAAAACTGTTTTTT
J gene: TRBJ2-3; D gene: NA; clone size: many; V gene: TRBV2; CDR3 protein: CASSEQDTDTQYF; CDR3 DNA: TGTGCCAGCAGTGAACAGGACACAGATACGCAGTATTTT
J gene: TRBJ2-7; D gene: NA; clone size: NA; V gene: TRBV7-9; CDR3 protein: CASSMDFSSYEQYF; CDR3 DNA: TGTGCCAGCAGCATGGACTTTAGCTCCTACGAGCAGTACTTC
J gene: TRBJ1-1; D gene: NA; clone size: many; V gene: TRBV7-2; CDR3 protein: CASSFQGIGTEAFF; CDR3 DNA: TGTGCCAGCAGCTTCCAGGGGATAGGCACTGAAGCTTTCTTT
J gene: TRBJ2-2; D gene: NA; clone size: NA; V gene: TRBV20-1; CDR3 protein: CSASLSGELFF; CDR3 DNA: TGCAGTGCTTCCCTGTCCGGGGAGCTGTTTTTT
J gene: TRBJ2-1; D gene: NA; clone size: few; V gene: TRBV2; CDR3 protein: CASREGAIDEQFF; CDR3 DNA: TGTGCCAGCAGGGAGGGGGCAATAGATGAGCAGTTCTTC
J gene: TRBJ2-7; D gene: NA; clone size: many; V gene: TRBV12-3/TRBV12-4; CDR3 protein: CASSLGGTEQYF; CDR3 DNA: TGTGCCAGCAGTTTAGGGGGGACCGAGCAGTACTTC
J gene: TRBJ2-1; D gene: NA; clone size: many; V gene: TRBV7-9; CDR3 protein: CASSLGNYNEQFF; CDR3 DNA: TGTGCCAGCAGCTTGGGGAATTACAATGAGCAGTTCTTC
J gene: TRBJ2-7; D gene: TRBD1; clone size: NA; V gene: TRBV3-1; CDR3 protein: CASSRGQGVDEQYF; CDR3 DNA: TGTGCCAGCAGCCGGGGACAGGGAGTCGACGAGCAGTACTTC
J gene: TRBJ1-2; D gene: NA; clone size: many; V gene: TRBV7-8; CDR3 protein: CASSLQAEGGYTF; CDR3 DNA: TGTGCCAGCAGCTTGCAGGCCGAAGGAGGCTACACCTTC
J gene: TRBJ2-7; D gene: NA; clone size: many; V gene: TRBV28; CDR3 protein: CASSSNYEQYF; CDR3 DNA: TGTGCCAGCAGTTCTAACTACGAGCAGTACTTC
J gene: TRBJ2-7; D gene: NA; clone size: NA; V gene: TRBV14; CDR3 protein: CASSQDWGGYEQYF; CDR3 DNA: TGTGCCAGCAGCCAAGATTGGGGAGGCTACGAGCAGTACTTC
J gene: TRBJ1-2; D gene: NA; clone size: NA; V gene: TRBV29-1; CDR3 protein: CSVGTLGDYGYTF; CDR3 DNA: TGCAGCGTCGGGACCCTAGGGGACTATGGCTACACCTTC
J gene: TRBJ2-1; D gene: TRBD2; clone size: many; V gene: TRBV7-2; CDR3 protein: CASSLHPLAGGPSSYNEQFF; CDR3 DNA: TGTGCCAGCAGCTTACACCCTCTAGCGGGGGGGCCGAGCTCCTACAATGAGCAGTTCTTC